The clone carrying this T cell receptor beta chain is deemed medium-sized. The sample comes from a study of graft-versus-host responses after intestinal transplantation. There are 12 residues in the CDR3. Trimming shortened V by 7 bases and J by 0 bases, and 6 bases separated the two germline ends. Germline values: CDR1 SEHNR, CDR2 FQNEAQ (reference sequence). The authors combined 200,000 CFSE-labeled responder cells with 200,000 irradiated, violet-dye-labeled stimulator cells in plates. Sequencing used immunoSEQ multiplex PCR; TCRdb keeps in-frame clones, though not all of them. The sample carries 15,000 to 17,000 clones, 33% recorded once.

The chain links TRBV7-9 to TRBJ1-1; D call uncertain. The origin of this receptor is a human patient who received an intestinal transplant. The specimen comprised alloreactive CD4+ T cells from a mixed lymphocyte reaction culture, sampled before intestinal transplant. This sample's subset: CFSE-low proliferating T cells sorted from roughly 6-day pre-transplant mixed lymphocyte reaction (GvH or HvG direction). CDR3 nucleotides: TGTGCCAGCACGCAGCTGAACACTGAAGCTTTCTTT. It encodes CASTQLNTEAFF.